These 22 T cell receptor beta chains originate from one sample sequenced in a study of early T cells in non-severe SARS-CoV-2 infection. TCRdb re-analysed the 5' RACE reads in MiXCR, keeping a single row per CDR3 protein. Here the sample spans some 80,000 distinct CDR3 sequences, approximately 12% being singletons. Sequencing was done on a sample of whole blood. The receptors shown here come from an adult who was a healthcare worker with PCR-confirmed SARS-CoV-2 infection or an uninfected control (not recorded which).

Concerning this clonotype: The junction departs from the called germline gene at one end, perhaps through a read error. In DNA form, the CDR3 reads TGTGCCAGCAGTCAAGAGTGGAGCTACGAGCAGTACTTC. Translated, it gives CASSQEWSYEQYF. The V and J genes are TRBV3-1 and TRBJ2-7, with D uncertain. The CDR3 extends over 13 amino acids. CDR1 and CDR2 (germline): LGHDT, YNNKEL (reference sequence).

This clonotype showed up many times. The V call is TRBV5-5, the J call TRBJ2-1; 9 positions agree with TRBD2. The germline gives CDR1 SGHKS, CDR2 YYEKEE (reference sequence). The V gene end was trimmed by 4 bases and the J gene end by 8 bases; junction bases not matched to a gene: 10. The CDR3 has 15 residues. CDR3: CASSLQREVVDEQFF. The CDR3 DNA reads TGTGCCAGCAGCCTTCAGCGGGAGGTCGTCGATGAGCAGTTCTTC.

This clonotype has only a few counts. The chain employs TRBV28 and TRBJ2-7; 8 bases align to TRBD2. This CDR3 region has 15 residues. J lost 2 bases, V lost 6 bases, and 9 bases had no gene match. The germline V gene encodes CDR1 MDHEN and CDR2 SYDVKM. The CDR3 sequence: CASRITSGFTYEQYF. Written as DNA, the CDR3 is TGTGCCAGCAGGATTACTAGCGGATTTACCTACGAGCAGTACTTC. Looking up the rest from reference TRBV28 and TRBJ2-7 gives the full variable domain: DVKVTQSSRYLVKRTGEKVFLECVQDMDHENMFWYRQDPGLGLRLIYFSYDVKMKEKGDIPEGYSVSREKKERFSLILESASTNQTSMYLCASRITSGFTYEQYFGPGTRLTVT.

A remark on this clonotype: At one end the junction does not follow the germline gene, possibly because of a read error. J is TRBJ1-1 and V is TRBV4-2; 10 bases agree with TRBD1. This CDR3 has 17 amino acids. Germline-derived CDR1 and CDR2 are LGHNA and YNFKEQ. The CDR3 region has the DNA TGTGTCAGCAGCCAAGTTCGGACAGGGGGATTGAACACTGAAGCTTTCTTT. Translating it yields CVSSQVRTGGLNTEAFF.

Many counts were recorded for this clonotype. The rearrangement uses TRBV10-3 and TRBJ2-3, with D possibly being TRBD2 (7 bases). Germline-derived CDR1 and CDR2 are ENHRY and SYGVKD. V was pared by 6 bases and J by 7 bases, with 20 bases between. The CDR3 consists of 15 residues. CDR3 loop: CAIRETGGRDHTQYF. CDR3 nucleotides: TGTGCCATCAGGGAGACGGGGGGCCGGGATCATACGCAGTATTTT.

This clonotype was recorded at least ten times. The chain joins TRBV9 to TRBJ2-2; 8 positions match TRBD2. CDR1 is SGDLS and CDR2 is YYNGEE in the germline V gene. There are 14 residues in the CDR3. The junction had 5 bases not matched to a gene; V was cut back by 0 bases and J by 10 bases. In DNA form, the CDR3 reads TGTGCCAGCAGCGTAGCGGGAGGGCCTCTGGAGCTGTTTTTT. Translated, it gives CASSVAGGPLELFF.

This clonotype was seen a few times. This rearrangement joins TRBV19 to TRBJ2-3; TRBD2 agrees at 7 bases. The germline CDR1 and CDR2 sequences are LNHDA and SQIVND (reference sequence). The V gene end was trimmed by 3 bases and the J gene end by 4 bases; junction bases not matched to a gene: 7. This CDR3 contains 15 residues. CDR3 region: CASSMVRELADTQYF. The CDR3 DNA reads TGTGCCAGTAGTATGGTGCGGGAGTTGGCAGATACGCAGTATTTT.

In its sample, this clonotype was seen many times. The rearrangement links TRBV21-1 to TRBJ2-4; the table's D call, TRBD2, has no DNA check behind it. TRBV21-1 has pseudogene status. This CDR3 has 18 amino acids. CDR3 coding DNA: TGTGCCAGCAGCAAGCCTAGCGGGAGGGCCGTGGCCAAAAACATTCAGTACTTC. Amino acids: CASSKPSGRAVAKNIQYF.

The rearrangement uses TRBV20-1 and TRBJ2-4; TRBD1 matches at 7 bases. The J segment lost 0 bases and the V segment lost 6 bases, leaving 8 bases of the junction unmatched. The CDR3 sequence is 15 residues long. Germline-derived CDR1 and CDR2 are DFQATT and SNEGSKA (reference sequence). In DNA form, the CDR3 reads TGCAGTGCCGCACCGGGACAGCTAGCCAAAAACATTCAGTACTTC. It is translated as CSAAPGQLAKNIQYF.

Many counts were recorded for this clonotype. The V call is TRBV5-1, the J call TRBJ2-3, with D tentatively TRBD2 (6 bases). Trimming shortened V by 0 bases and J by 5 bases, and 16 bases separated the two germline ends. The germline V gene encodes CDR1 SGHRS and CDR2 YFSETQ. This CDR3 is built from 16 residues. CDR3 DNA sequence: TGCGCCAGCAGCTTGGCTCGTAATAGCGGAGGAGATACGCAGTATTTT. Translation gives CASSLARNSGGDTQYF.

Many counts were recorded for this clonotype. DNA for the CDR3: TGTGCCAGCAGCCCCTACCCCGGGACTTACGGATCCTACGAGCAGTACTTC. Its translation is CASSPYPGTYGSYEQYF. This rearrangement joins TRBV11-2 to TRBJ2-7, with a weak D call TRBD2 (6 bases). Trimming pared 5 bases from V and 1 base from J, leaving 21 bases between. CDR3 length: 17 amino acids. Germline assignment: CDR1 SGHAT and CDR2 FQNNGV.

This sequence joins TRBV7-9 and TRBJ2-3; the D is unclear. Germline V gene lookup returns CDR1 SEHNR and CDR2 FQNEAQ (reference sequence). The CDR3 length is 13 residues. V lost 5 bases to trimming and J lost 6 bases, with 12 bases between them. CDR3 protein: CASSTGPSDTQYF. CDR3 DNA: TGTGCCAGCAGCACCGGACCCTCTGATACGCAGTATTTT.

The sample holds many counts of this clonotype. This rearrangement joins TRBV20-1 to TRBJ2-5; D might be TRBD2 (5 bases). The germline V gene encodes CDR1 DFQATT and CDR2 SNEGSKA (reference sequence). Trimming pared 5 bases from V and 5 bases from J, leaving 15 bases between. The CDR3 extends over 13 amino acids. CDR3 amino acids: CSALWTGSETQYF. The CDR3 bases are TGCAGTGCTCTATGGACTGGCTCTGAGACCCAGTACTTC.

This clonotype was seen at least ten times. This chain links TRBV7-6 with TRBJ2-2, with 9 positions matching TRBD1. The germline gives CDR1 SGHVS, CDR2 FNYEAQ. CDR3 size: 18 residues. V dropped 3 bases and J dropped 5; count of bases not matched to a gene: 13. The chain's CDR3 is CASSLGTGSALRTGELFF. In DNA, the CDR3 is TGTGCCAGCAGCTTGGGGACAGGGTCTGCCTTGAGGACCGGGGAGCTGTTTTTT.

This clonotype was seen ten or more times. The J gene is TRBJ2-2, the V gene TRBV7-6; D is undetermined. In germline, CDR1 is SGHVS, CDR2 FNYEAQ. The CDR3 spans 11 residues. V lost 4 bases, J lost 3 bases, and 0 bases lay in between. CDR3 nucleotide sequence: TGTGCCAGCAGCTACACCGGGGAGCTGTTTTTT. Amino acid sequence: CASSYTGELFF.

Written as DNA, the CDR3 is TGTGCCAGCAGCCTAGGGGCGGGACTACTCTACGAGCAGTACTTC. This encodes CASSLGAGLLYEQYF. The chain carries TRBV9 and TRBJ2-7, with 7 positions matching TRBD2. V gave up 4 bases and J gave up 3 bases; unmatched junction bases: 10. The CDR3 is 15 amino acids. Germline V gene data show CDR1 as SGDLS and CDR2 as YYNGEE.

In this sample, this clonotype turned up once. This chain joins TRBV11-2 and TRBJ2-7, with D hard to call. The CDR3 sequence is 13 residues long. Between the trimmed V and J ends, which lost 6 bases and 4 bases, there was a span of 13 bases. Germline loops: CDR1 SGHAT, CDR2 FQNNGV. The CDR3 bases are TGTGCCAGCAGTCAAATAGAGGAGTACGAGCAGTACTTC. Translation: CASSQIEEYEQYF.

The genes are TRBV5-5 and TRBJ2-1, with a possible D match to TRBD1 (6 bases). Germline values: CDR1 SGHKS, CDR2 YYEKEE (reference sequence). With 4 bases removed from V and 3 bases from J, the gap between germline ends came to 14 bases. This CDR3 has 15 amino acids. The CDR3 sequence is CASSPQGEGYNEQFF. In nucleotides, the CDR3 is TGTGCCAGCAGCCCACAGGGTGAGGGCTACAATGAGCAGTTCTTC.

The sample holds a few counts of this clonotype. The chain recombines TRBV11-1 with TRBJ1-1; 10 positions agree with TRBD1. Germline V gene lookup returns CDR1 SGHAT and CDR2 FQDESV (reference sequence). The CDR3 runs to 13 residues. J gave up 3 bases and V 6 bases, and 1 base lay outside the gene matches. CDR3 DNA: TGTGCCAGCAGGGGACAGGGGCACACTGAAGCTTTCTTT. Residues: CASRGQGHTEAFF.

This clonotype was seen ten or more times. CDR3 protein: CASSSRSGSGYNEQFF. In DNA form, the CDR3 reads TGTGCCAGCAGTTCCCGGAGCGGGAGTGGGTACAATGAGCAGTTCTTC. The rearrangement uses TRBV28 and TRBJ2-1; 8 nucleotides align to TRBD2. The CDR3 runs 16 residues. Germline V gene sequence: CDR1 MDHEN, CDR2 SYDVKM. The junction had 9 bases not matched to a gene; V was cut back by 4 bases and J by 4 bases.

The genes are TRBV28 and TRBJ2-4; 10 nucleotides match TRBD2. The CDR3 has 17 amino acids. V lost 3 bases, J lost 5 bases, and 10 bases stayed unmatched. CDR1 MDHEN and CDR2 SYDVKM come from the germline V gene. The CDR3 DNA reads TGTGCCAGCAGTTTTTATCCGGGACTAGCGCCGCAAAACATTCAGTACTTC. This translates into CASSFYPGLAPQNIQYF.

Ten or more counts support this clonotype. This chain connects TRBV7-6 to TRBJ2-2, with TRBD1 identical over 8 bases. The CDR3 totals 20 residues. Trimming took 2 bases from V and 5 from J; bases not matched to a gene: 19. Germline CDR1 SGHVS, CDR2 FNYEAQ. CDR3 in DNA: TGTGCCAGCAGCTTAAGGCAGGATCTGACAGGGGAAGCCCGTACCGGGGAGCTGTTTTTT. This gives the protein CASSLRQDLTGEARTGELFF.